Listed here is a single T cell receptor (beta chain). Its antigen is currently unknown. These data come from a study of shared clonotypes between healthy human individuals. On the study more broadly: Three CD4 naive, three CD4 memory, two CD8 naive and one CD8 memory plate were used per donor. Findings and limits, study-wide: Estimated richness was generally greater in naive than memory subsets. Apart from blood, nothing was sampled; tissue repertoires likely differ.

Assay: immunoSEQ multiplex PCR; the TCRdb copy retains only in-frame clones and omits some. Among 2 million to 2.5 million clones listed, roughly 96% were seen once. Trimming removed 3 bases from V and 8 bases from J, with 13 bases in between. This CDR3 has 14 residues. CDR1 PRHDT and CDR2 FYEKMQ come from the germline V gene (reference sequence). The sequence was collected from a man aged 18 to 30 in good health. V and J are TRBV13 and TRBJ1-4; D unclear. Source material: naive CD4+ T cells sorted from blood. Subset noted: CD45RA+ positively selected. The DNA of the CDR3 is TGTGCCAGCAGCTTGGATGGGGTGGAGGAAAAACTGTTTTTT. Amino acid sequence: CASSLDGVEEKLFF.